These 8 T cell receptor beta chains originate from one sample sequenced in a study of T cell clonotyping in hematopoietic cell transplantation. The assay was immunoSEQ multiplex PCR, and TCRdb's table has in-frame clones only and misses some. This sample has tens of thousands of clones; about 80% occur once, and the top ten carry 6% to 8%. Documented time point: recipient sample about 28 days before transplant, after cytoreduction. The sequencing here drew on peripheral blood mononuclear cells, taken before stem cell transplant. Receptor source: a woman younger than 45 with chronic myeloid leukemia. Some clones in this sample may be carry-over from other donors' samples.

J is TRBJ1-1 and V is TRBV5-6; possibly TRBD1 for D (6 bases). Trimming shortened V by 4 bases and J by 1 base, and 11 bases separated the two germline ends. The CDR3 runs 14 residues. Germline-derived CDR1 and CDR2 are SGHDT and YYEEEE. CDR3 DNA sequence: TGTGCCAGCAGCCGGGGGCGGAAGAACACTGAAGCTTTCTTT. Residues: CASSRGRKNTEAFF.

This clone has just one count. The chain combines TRBV5-1 with TRBJ2-7; 9 bases map to TRBD2. Germline CDR1 reads SGHRS; CDR2 reads YFSETQ. V shed 2 bases, J shed 7 bases, and the junction held 4 bases outside the gene matches. This CDR3 spans 13 amino acids. The CDR3 DNA is TGCGCCAGCAGCTTCGGGACTAGCAAAGAGCAGTACTTC. The encoded protein is CASSFGTSKEQYF.

This chain uses TRBV11-2 with TRBJ2-7, with D perhaps TRBD1 (6 bases). Trimming removed 0 bases from V and 4 bases from J, with 10 bases in between. The CDR3 loop spans 14 amino acids. Per germline, CDR1 SGHAT and CDR2 FQNNGV. CDR3 nucleotide sequence: TGTGCCAGCAGCTTAGATAGGACAGTTTACGAGCAGTACTTC. Its translation: CASSLDRTVYEQYF.

The CDR3, as DNA: TGTGCCAGCAGTAGACGAAGTTTGACCGCGAACTATGGCTACACCTTC. This sequence encodes CASSRRSLTANYGYTF. The chain uses TRBV2 and TRBJ1-2; D is uncertain. V shed 5 bases and J shed 2 bases, with 18 bases lying between them. The germline V gene encodes CDR1 SNHLY and CDR2 FYNNEI. The CDR3 runs 16 residues.

V gene TRBV5-4 combines with J gene TRBJ2-6; tentatively, D is TRBD1 (5 bases). V was cut by 5 bases and J by 2 bases, with 14 bases left in between. Germline V gives CDR1 SGHNT, CDR2 YYREEE (reference sequence). This CDR3 has 16 amino acids. The CDR3 here is CASSPQGSPGANVLTF. The CDR3 coding sequence is TGTGCCAGCAGTCCCCAGGGATCCCCTGGGGCCAACGTCCTGACTTTC. Complete variable domain (other parts from reference TRBV5-4 and TRBJ2-6): ETGVTQSPTHLIKTRGQQVTLRCSSQSGHNTVSWYQQALGQGPQFIFQYYREEENGRGNFPPRFSGLQFPNYSSELNVNALELDDSALYLCASSPQGSPGANVLTFGAGSRLTVL.

This rearrangement joins TRBV6-5 to TRBJ2-1, with 10 bases fitting TRBD2. Trimming at V came to 6 bases and at J to 5 bases, leaving 4 bases not matched to a gene. CDR1 and CDR2 from the germline V gene are MNHEY and SVGAGI. There are 14 residues in the CDR3. The CDR3 spells CASSPGLANNEQFF. The CDR3 DNA sequence: TGTGCCAGCAGCCCGGGACTAGCGAACAATGAGCAGTTCTTC.

This clone appeared a few times. The chain carries TRBV5-1 and TRBJ2-2, with D possibly being TRBD1 (5 bases). V lost 1 base and J lost 0, with 7 bases in between. The CDR3 sequence is 15 residues long. Germline-derived CDR1 and CDR2 are SGHRS and YFSETQ. The CDR3 bases are TGCGCCAGCAGCTTGACAGGATCGAACACCGGGGAGCTGTTTTTT. This gives the protein CASSLTGSNTGELFF. The entire variable domain, with the rest obtained from reference TRBV5-1 and TRBJ2-2, is as follows: KAGVTQTPRYLIKTRGQQVTLSCSPISGHRSVSWYQQTPGQGLQFLFEYFSETQRNKGNFPGRFSGRQFSNSRSEMNVSTLELGDSALYLCASSLTGSNTGELFFGEGSRLTVL.

This chain links TRBV6-1 with TRBJ1-2; D gene ambiguous. The V gene's germline CDR1 is MNHNS and CDR2 SASEGT. The CDR3 spans 13 residues. Deletions cut 7 bases from V and 6 bases from J, with 15 bases between. In nucleotides, the CDR3 is TGTGCCAGCATCCAGGAAGGGCTCAATGGCTACACCTTC. Residues: CASIQEGLNGYTF.